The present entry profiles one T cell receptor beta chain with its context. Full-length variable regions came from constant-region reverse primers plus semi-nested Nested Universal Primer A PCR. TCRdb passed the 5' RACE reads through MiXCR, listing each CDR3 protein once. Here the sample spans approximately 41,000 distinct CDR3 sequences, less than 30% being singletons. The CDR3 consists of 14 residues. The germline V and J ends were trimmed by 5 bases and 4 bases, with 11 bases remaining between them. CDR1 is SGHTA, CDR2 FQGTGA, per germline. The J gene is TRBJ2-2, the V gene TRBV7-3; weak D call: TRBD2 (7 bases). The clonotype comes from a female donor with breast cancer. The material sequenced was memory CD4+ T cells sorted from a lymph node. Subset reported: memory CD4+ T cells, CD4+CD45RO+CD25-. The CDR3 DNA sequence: TGTGCCAGCAGCCCTGGGGGGGCCACCGGGGAGCTGTTTTTT. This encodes CASSPGGATGELFF.